This T cell receptor beta chain is drawn from a study of patients and donors after allogeneic stem cell transplantation. In germline, CDR1 is SGHRS, CDR2 YFSETQ. The V and J ends lost 2 bases and 1 base respectively, with 3 bases between them. The CDR3 covers 12 residues. One entry per CDR3 protein, called by TCRdb with MiXCR from the RT-PCR reads. In the table there are 2,500 or so distinct CDR3 sequences, roughly 15% of which are singletons. This clonotype is large by share. The TCR sequence derives from a human donor who was either an allogeneic HSCT recipient or a stem cell or donor lymphocyte infusion donor (not recorded which). It is not recorded whose cells these are; they may come from a transplant donor. Sequenced material: blood, either unsorted or a sorted T cell fraction (not recorded which). The chain combines TRBV5-1 with TRBJ2-5, with unresolved D. This CDR3 is CASSFAQETQYF. As DNA, the CDR3 is TGCGCCAGCAGCTTCGCCCAAGAGACCCAGTACTTC. The entire variable domain, with the rest obtained from reference TRBV5-1 and TRBJ2-5, is as follows: KAGVTQTPRYLIKTRGQQVTLSCSPISGHRSVSWYQQTPGQGLQFLFEYFSETQRNKGNFPGRFSGRQFSNSRSEMNVSTLELGDSALYLCASSFAQETQYFGPGTRLLVL.